This is a list of T cell receptor beta chains from one sample in a study of T cell responses to AZD1222 COVID-19 vaccine. Assay: immunoSEQ multiplex PCR; the TCRdb copy retains only in-frame clones and omits some. The sample comprises roughly 53,000 clones, approximately 85% of which are singletons, and about 21% rests with the top ten. Specimen: peripheral blood, collected on day 0 of MenACWY control vaccination. The receptors originated from an adult in good health. CDR3s include the opening cysteine and the closing phenylalanine or tryptophan. The order of the fields is D gene, V gene, clone size, J gene, CDR3 DNA, CDR3 protein. The D gene is left open where the match is weak. Size values are once, few and many counts, or a class for expanded clones, and some rows have none.

TRBD1	TRBV29-1	-	TRBJ1-1	TGCAGCGTTGAAGATCGAGGGACAGGGGCCGGCACTGAAGCTTTCTTT	CSVEDRGTGAGTEAFF
-	TRBV28	-	TRBJ2-2	TGTGCCAGCAGTTTTCTGGCAGAGGGTCGCGGGGAGCTGTTTTTT	CASSFLAEGRGELFF
-	TRBV3-1/TRBV3-2	-	TRBJ2-3	TGTGCCAGCAGCCAAGCTCATGGCAGAGATACGCAGTATTTT	CASSQAHGRDTQYF
TRBD1	TRBV7-2	-	TRBJ2-7	TGTGCCAGCAGCCGACAGGGTCACGAGCAGTACTTC	CASSRQGHEQYF
-	TRBV9	-	TRBJ2-7	TGTGCCAGCAGCGTAGACGCCGGCTACGAGCAGTACTTC	CASSVDAGYEQYF
-	TRBV11-2	-	TRBJ2-3	TGTGCCAGCAGCTTAGCGGGAAAGGATACGCAGTATTTT	CASSLAGKDTQYF
-	TRBV12-5	-	TRBJ2-2	TGTGCTAGTGGTTTGGTACCCTTCCCCGGGGAGCTGTTTTTT	CASGLVPFPGELFF
TRBD2	TRBV28	-	TRBJ2-7	TGTGCCAGCACCCTCGCGAGGCCTAGCGGGAGGGACGAGCAGTACTTC	CASTLARPSGRDEQYF
-	TRBV28	few	TRBJ1-1	TGTGCCAGCCTCAGGGGAGTTGGAGCTTTCTTT	CASLRGVGAFF
TRBD1	TRBV10-3	-	TRBJ1-2	TGTGCCATCAGTGAGTCCGGGGACAGGCTTAACTATGGCTACACCTTC	CAISESGDRLNYGYTF
TRBD2	TRBV7-8	-	TRBJ2-1	TGTGCCAGCAGCTTTGTTGCCGGGACTAGACCTCGCTCCTCCTACAATGAGCAGTTCTTC	CASSFVAGTRPRSSYNEQFF
-	TRBV7-2	-	TRBJ1-2	TGTGCCAGCAGCCTCCTGAATGTATGGGGCGCGTACGATGGCTACACCTTC	CASSLLNVWGAYDGYTF
TRBD1	TRBV5-6	-	TRBJ1-2	TGTGCCAGCAGCTTTGAAAGGACAGGCCACTACCGCTTC	CASSFERTGHYRF
TRBD2	TRBV7-2	-	TRBJ2-1	TGTGCCAGCAGCATGAGCGGGAGGGCGATCTACAATGAGCAGTTCTTC	CASSMSGRAIYNEQFF
-	TRBV18	-	TRBJ2-5	TGTGCCAGCTCATCCTTCGACCCGGCTCTCAAAGAGACCCAGTACTTC	CASSSFDPALKETQYF
-	TRBV7-2	-	TRBJ2-6	TGTGCCAGCAGCTTACAGCCGAGCTCTGGGGCCAACGTCCTGACTTTC	CASSLQPSSGANVLTF
-	TRBV7-9	-	TRBJ1-5	TGTGCCAGCAGCCCTCCGGGTGTGGGGAATCAGCCCCAGCATTTT	CASSPPGVGNQPQHF
-	TRBV10-2	few	TRBJ2-7	TGCGCCAGCTCTGGGGCGGGAACCTACGAGCAGTACTTC	CASSGAGTYEQYF
TRBD2	TRBV7-9	once	TRBJ2-1	TGTGCCAGCAGCTTTATGGCGGGAGGGCCTACTGAGCAGTTCTTC	CASSFMAGGPTEQFF
TRBD2	TRBV6-5	-	TRBJ2-3	TGTGCCAGCAGAGCAGGGAGGGGTGGGACAGATACGCAGTATTTT	CASRAGRGGTDTQYF
TRBD2	TRBV5-4	-	TRBJ2-1	TGTGCCAGCAGCCATACTAGCGGGATCTACAATGAGCAGTTCTTC	CASSHTSGIYNEQFF
-	TRBV11-3	once	TRBJ2-3	TGTGCCAGCAGCGGTGGGACCGAGAGGACGCAGTATTTT	CASSGGTERTQYF
-	TRBV10-3	-	TRBJ1-5	TGTGCCATCAGTGAAGACAATAGCAATCAGCCCCAGCATTTT	CAISEDNSNQPQHF
-	TRBV11-1	-	TRBJ2-4	TGTGCCAGCAGTCCGAAAGGAGGGTACGACAAAAACATTCAGTACTTC	CASSPKGGYDKNIQYF
-	TRBV21-1	-	TRBJ1-3	TGTGCCAGCAGCAAAGCGGCAGCCTCTGGAAACACCATATATTTT	CASSKAAASGNTIYF
TRBD1	TRBV6-5	many	TRBJ1-6	TGTGCCAGCAAAGACGGGACAGGGGGCTCTTCCCTCCACTTT	CASKDGTGGSSLHF
-	TRBV18	-	TRBJ1-2	TGTGCCAGCTCACCACCGGCCAGGGTGGCTGGCTACACCTTC	CASSPPARVAGYTF